The 9 T cell receptor beta chains below were found in one sample sequenced in a study of molecular identifiers for immune sequencing clone quantification. TCRdb fed the PCR reads into MiXCR, producing one record per CDR3 protein. The table records about 36,000 distinct CDR3 sequences, less than 20% of them present only once. Sequencing was performed on naive CD8+ T cells from blood, with Jurkat cell RNA spiked in. The sample's subset: FACS-sorted CD8+CD4-CCR7+CD45RA+ naive T cells. All receptors derive from a human donor in good health. Some libraries in this study had Jurkat cell RNA spiked in.

Concerning this clonotype: Just one base apart from a much larger clone, this may be a read error. V is TRBV5-1 and J is TRBJ2-1; D unresolved. V was cut by 2 bases and J by 8 bases, with 8 bases left in between. The germline V gene has CDR1 SGHRS and CDR2 YFSETQ. The CDR3 totals 12 residues. CDR3 nucleotides: TGCGCCAGCAGCTTCGAGGTCTATGAGCAGTTCTTC. As protein: CASSFEVYEQFF.

As concerns this clonotype: Since a much larger clone is just one base distant, this may be a read error. The CDR3 DNA follows: TGCGCCAGCAGCCAAGAAGGGACGAGTGAAGCTTTCTTT. It yields the protein CASSQEGTSEAFF. V gene TRBV4-1 combines with J gene TRBJ1-1; D is possibly TRBD1 (5 bases). The germline V gene encodes CDR1 MGHRA and CDR2 YSYEKL. Trimming pared 0 bases from V and 7 bases from J, leaving 9 bases between. The CDR3 is made up of 13 amino acids.

This clonotype was seen repeatedly, ten times or more. This chain uses TRBV4-3 with TRBJ1-2; 7 nucleotides agree with TRBD1. Unmatched junction bases numbered 2, after V lost 1 base and J lost 3 bases. The CDR3 consists of 14 residues. Germline V gene lookup returns CDR1 LGHNA and CDR2 YSLEER. DNA of the CDR3: TGCGCCAGCAGCCAAGCTGGGACAGACTATGGCTACACCTTC. The encoded protein is CASSQAGTDYGYTF.

This clonotype appeared many times. This chain links TRBV10-3 with TRBJ2-1; 8 positions agree with TRBD1. CDR3 length equals 13 residues. V trimming: 6 bases; J trimming: 3 bases; junction bases outside the gene matches: 1. Per the germline V gene, CDR1 is ENHRY and CDR2 is SYGVKD. Here the CDR3 reads CAISTGGYNEQFF. DNA for the CDR3: TGTGCCATCAGCACAGGGGGCTACAATGAGCAGTTCTTC.

This clonotype was detected ten times or more. This rearrangement joins TRBV9 to TRBJ2-3; D remains unclear. Trimming removed 0 bases at V and 6 bases at J, with 2 bases between. The CDR3 loop spans 11 amino acids. Germline values: CDR1 SGDLS, CDR2 YYNGEE. Here the CDR3 reads CASSVGDTQYF. The CDR3 bases are TGTGCCAGCAGCGTAGGTGATACGCAGTATTTT.

This clonotype was counted ten times or more. The chain carries TRBV6-5 and TRBJ2-2, with D tentatively TRBD1 (6 bases). The CDR3 has 15 residues. The V gene lost 3 bases and the J gene lost 0 bases, with 8 bases spanning the gap. Germline CDR1 is MNHEY and CDR2 is SVGAGI. The CDR3 region is CASSYGQPNTGELFF. CDR3 DNA sequence: TGTGCCAGCAGTTATGGACAGCCGAACACCGGGGAGCTGTTTTTT.

This clonotype was observed at least ten times. This sequence joins TRBV6-5 and TRBJ1-5, with D perhaps matching TRBD1 (5 bases). The CDR3 is made up of 14 amino acids. Germline V gene lookup returns CDR1 MNHEY and CDR2 SVGAGI. Trimming shortened V by 2 bases and J by 4 bases, and 9 bases separated the two germline ends. CDR3 protein: CASSYGASNQPQHF. DNA of the CDR3: TGTGCCAGCAGTTACGGGGCATCGAATCAGCCCCAGCATTTT.

This clonotype was recorded a few times. One end of the junction is discordant with germline, which a read error may explain. The V gene is TRBV13, the J gene TRBJ1-2, with 7 bases aligning to TRBD1. The CDR3 contains 14 residues. CDR1 PRHDT and CDR2 FYEKMQ come from the germline V gene (reference sequence). CDR3 nucleotide sequence: TGTGCCAGCAGCCCCGGACAGGCAATCTATGACTACACCTTC. Its protein product is CASSPGQAIYDYTF.

On this clonotype itself: Just one base apart from a much larger clone, this may be a read error. The chain combines TRBV4-1 with TRBJ2-7; TRBD1 matches 11 bases. The germline V gene encodes CDR1 MGHRA and CDR2 YSYEKL. Losses at the gene ends were 3 bases for V and 3 bases for J; bases not matched to a gene: 13. The CDR3 covers 18 residues. The CDR3 DNA sequence: TGCGCCAGCAGCCAGGACCCAATGGGACAGGGGGAGGTCTACGAGCAGTACTTC. Amino acid sequence: CASSQDPMGQGEVYEQYF.